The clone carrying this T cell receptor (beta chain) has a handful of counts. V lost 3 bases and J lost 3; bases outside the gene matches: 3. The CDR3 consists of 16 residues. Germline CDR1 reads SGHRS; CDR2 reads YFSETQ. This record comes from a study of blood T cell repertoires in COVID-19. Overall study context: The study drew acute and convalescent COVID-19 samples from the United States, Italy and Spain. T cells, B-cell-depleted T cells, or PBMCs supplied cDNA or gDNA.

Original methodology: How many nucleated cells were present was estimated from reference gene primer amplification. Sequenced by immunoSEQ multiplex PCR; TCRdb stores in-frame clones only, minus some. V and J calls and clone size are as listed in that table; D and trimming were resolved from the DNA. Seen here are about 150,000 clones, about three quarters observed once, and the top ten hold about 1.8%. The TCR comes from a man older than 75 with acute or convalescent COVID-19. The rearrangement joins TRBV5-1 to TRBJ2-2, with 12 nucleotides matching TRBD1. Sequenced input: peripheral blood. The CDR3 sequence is CASSSGTGGYTGELFF. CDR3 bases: TGCGCCAGCAGCTCGGGGACAGGGGGCTACACCGGGGAGCTGTTTTTT.